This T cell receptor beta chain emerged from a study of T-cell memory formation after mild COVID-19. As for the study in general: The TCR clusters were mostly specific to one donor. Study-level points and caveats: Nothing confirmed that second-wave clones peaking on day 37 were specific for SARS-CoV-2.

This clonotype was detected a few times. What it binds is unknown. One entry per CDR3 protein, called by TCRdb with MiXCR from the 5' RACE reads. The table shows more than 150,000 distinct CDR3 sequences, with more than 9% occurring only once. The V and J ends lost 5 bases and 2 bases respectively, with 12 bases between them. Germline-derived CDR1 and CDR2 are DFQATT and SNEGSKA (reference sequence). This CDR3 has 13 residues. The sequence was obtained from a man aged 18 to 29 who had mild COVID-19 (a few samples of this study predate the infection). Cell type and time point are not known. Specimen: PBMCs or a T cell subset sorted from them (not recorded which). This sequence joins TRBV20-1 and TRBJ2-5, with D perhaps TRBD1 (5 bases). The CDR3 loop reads CSASRQLQETQYF. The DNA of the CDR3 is TGCAGTGCTTCCCGACAGCTTCAAGAGACCCAGTACTTC.